This T cell receptor (beta chain) was profiled in a study of CD8+ T cells in alopecia areata. CDR3 size: 15 residues. The V and J ends lost 0 bases and 4 bases respectively, with 13 bases between them. CDR1 and CDR2 (germline): SGHRS, YFSETQ. This clone turned up a few times. Antigen unknown. General observations from the study: Compared with mice, patients displayed less clear TCR sharing, possibly for HLA-related reasons. Lesional scalp, notably in alopecia totalis/universalis, had clonality above that of normal scalp. Scalp sample sequencing also detects resident alphabeta T cells of normal skin.

Sequencing relied on a cDNA template that was reverse transcribed from extracted RNA. Sequenced by immunoSEQ multiplex PCR; TCRdb stores in-frame clones only, minus some. The data show about 37,000 clones, with around 57% seen just once and around 1.7% held by the top ten. Sorting of CD4+ cells into CD25+CD127- cells (for five patients) was performed. Cell sorting on a FACSAria was used to separate CD4+ and CD8+ T cells from the PBMCs. Sequenced material: CD4+ Tregs sorted from blood. The chain carries TRBV5-1 and TRBJ1-1; D unclear. This clonotype originated in a human donor with alopecia areata. CDR3 in amino acids: CASSLEPVWSTEAFF. The CDR3 DNA is TGCGCCAGCAGCTTGGAACCCGTTTGGAGCACTGAAGCTTTCTTT.